Included here is one TCR beta chain sequence, with context. The data were taken from a study of control samples from healthy donors and cancer patients. TCRdb's copy holds only in-frame clones and misses some; the assay was immunoSEQ multiplex PCR. The sample contains 40,000 to 60,000 clones, roughly 87% of which appear only once. This receptor was identified in a man in his fifties or sixties with head and neck cancer. The source material was PBMCs.

The CDR3 DNA reads as TGTGCCAGCAGCCACGGTGAAGGGGACCACCAAGAGACCCAGTACTTC. Translated, it gives CASSHGEGDHQETQYF. The chain couples TRBV4-2 to TRBJ2-5; D is tentatively TRBD1 or TRBD2 (5 bases each). Germline V CDR1 and CDR2: LGHNA, YNFKEQ. There are 16 residues in the CDR3. Deletions cut 3 bases from V and 0 bases from J, with 14 bases between.